This passage covers 19 T cell receptor beta chains from one sample sequenced in a study of T-cell reconstitution after alpha-beta-depleted transplantation in children (dated by TCRdb to 2015 to 2016). The library came from PCR. For sequencing, an Illumina HiSeq 2500 was employed. To normalize quantification of the TCRbeta repertoire, the TCR libraries were built with molecular barcoding that relied on unique molecular identifiers. TCRdb reran the public reads through fastp at Q25 and MiXCR, keeping productive beta chains. Identical CDR3 protein sequences are pooled into one entry, listed with their most common genes and DNA. In all, the sample holds 250,000 to 300,000 distinct CDR3 sequences, and around 10% of those were seen once. Approximately 7% of the sample belongs to the ten largest clones. The treatment or condition label, read with the paper, signifies: allogeneic hematopoietic cell transplantation with graft depleted of TCRalphabeta T cells and CD19 B cells.

The sequencing here drew on PBMCs, taken before TCRalphabeta/CD19-depleted stem cell transplant. Receptors were obtained from a boy in the first two years of life with acute myeloid leukemia, due to receive a stem cell transplant.

This clonotype was seen ten or more times. The rearrangement uses TRBV29-1 and TRBJ1-2, with TRBD1 matching over 8 bases. This CDR3 is built from 12 residues. CDR1 is SQVTM, CDR2 ANQGSEA, per germline. With 6 bases clipped from V and 4 bases from J, the junction kept 4 bases outside the gene matches. For the CDR3, the DNA is TGCAGCGTGGCAACAGGGGGCTATGGCTACACCTTC. This translates into CSVATGGYGYTF.

This clonotype has at least ten counts. The chain joins TRBV29-1 to TRBJ2-7, with TRBD2 matching over 13 bases. The CDR3 has 13 amino acids. The germline gives CDR1 SQVTM, CDR2 ANQGSEA. The V segment lost 3 bases and the J segment 4 bases; nucleotides outside the gene matches: 0. The CDR3 sequence: CSVETSGRYEQYF. CDR3 sequence (DNA): TGCAGCGTTGAGACTAGCGGGAGGTACGAGCAGTACTTC.

The rearrangement joins TRBV11-2 to TRBJ2-3; 9 bases agree with TRBD1. CDR3 size: 19 residues. The trim removed 0 bases at V and 2 bases at J, leaving 12 bases unmatched. Germline values: CDR1 SGHAT, CDR2 FQNNGV. CDR3 region: CASSLDWAGDRDITDTQYF. As DNA, the CDR3 is TGTGCCAGCAGCTTAGATTGGGCCGGGGACAGGGATATCACAGATACGCAGTATTTT.

This clonotype has a count of ten or more. The chain uses TRBV24-1 and TRBJ2-1; TRBD1 matches 11 bases. V trimming: 3 bases; J trimming: 0 bases; junction bases outside the gene matches: 6. This CDR3 has 18 residues. Germline V CDR1 and CDR2: KGHDR, SFDVKD. For the CDR3, the DNA is TGTGCCACCAGTGATCCCCCCGGGACAGGGGGCTCCTACAATGAGCAGTTCTTC. Amino acid sequence: CATSDPPGTGGSYNEQFF.

This clonotype was counted at least ten times. This sequence joins TRBV12-3 or TRBV12-4 and TRBJ2-5; D perhaps matches TRBD2 (7 bases). Trimming removed 1 base at V and 5 bases at J, with 17 bases between. The CDR3 consists of 16 residues. The CDR3 region has the DNA TGTGCCAGCAGTTTAGGAGAGGGGGGGGGGCTTGAGACCCAGTACTTC. Residues: CASSLGEGGGLETQYF.

This clonotype was observed at least ten times. This chain joins TRBV5-1 and TRBJ1-5; D uncertain. Germline V CDR1 and CDR2: SGHRS, YFSETQ. V shed 2 bases and J shed 0 bases, with 9 bases lying between them. This CDR3 has 15 amino acids. DNA of the CDR3: TGCGCCAGCAGCTTAGACGGTTATAGCAATCAGCCCCAGCATTTT. It codes for CASSLDGYSNQPQHF.

The rearrangement uses TRBV7-2 and TRBJ2-3; maybe TRBD2 (5 bases). Trimming took off 0 bases at V and 3 bases at J, with 13 bases between the two ends. The germline V gene has CDR1 SGHTA and CDR2 FQGNSA. The CDR3 has 16 amino acids. The CDR3 DNA follows: TGTGCCAGCAGCTTAGCCCCTAGCCTAAGTACAGATACGCAGTATTTT. Translated, it gives CASSLAPSLSTDTQYF.

This clonotype was recorded at least ten times. V and J are TRBV7-9 and TRBJ1-5; TRBD1 matches at 9 bases. The CDR3 is made up of 17 amino acids. Per germline, CDR1 SEHNR and CDR2 FQNEAQ (reference sequence). J lost 1 base, V lost 1 base, and 5 bases had no gene match. DNA of the CDR3: TGTGCCAGCAGCTTAGTCGGACAGGGGTTAAGCAATCAGCCCCAGCATTTT. Amino acid sequence: CASSLVGQGLSNQPQHF.

Many counts were recorded for this clonotype. The V call is TRBV3-1, the J call TRBJ2-5; TRBD2 aligns across 8 bases. Germline CDR1 and CDR2: LGHDT and YNNKEL (reference sequence). The length of the CDR3 is 16 residues. The junction had 11 bases not matched to a gene; V was cut back by 3 bases and J by 5 bases. CDR3 sequence (DNA): TGTGCCAGCAGCCACGTAAGCGGGGGACGGGGTGAGACCCAGTACTTC. Residues: CASSHVSGGRGETQYF.

This clonotype has at least ten counts. This rearrangement joins TRBV29-1 to TRBJ2-3, with no clear D. V lost 3 bases to trimming and J lost 0 bases, with 13 bases between them. This CDR3 has 15 amino acids. In germline, CDR1 is SQVTM, CDR2 ANQGSEA. The CDR3 sequence is CSVEVLARSTDTQYF. In DNA form, the CDR3 reads TGCAGCGTTGAGGTTTTGGCACGAAGCACAGATACGCAGTATTTT.

At least ten counts were recorded for this clonotype. The V call is TRBV12-3 or TRBV12-4, the J call TRBJ2-2, with no clear D. V was clipped by 4 bases and J by 3 bases, with 12 bases between them. The CDR3 covers 15 residues. For the CDR3, the DNA is TGTGCCAGCAGTTCCGAGCTGATGCACACCGGGGAGCTGTTTTTT. It is translated as CASSSELMHTGELFF.

This clonotype occurred many times. V usage is TRBV28 and J usage is TRBJ1-5; 10 nucleotides agree with TRBD1. CDR1 is MDHEN and CDR2 is SYDVKM in the germline V gene. J gave up 3 bases and V 2 bases, and 4 bases lay outside the gene matches. This CDR3 spans 16 amino acids. DNA for the CDR3: TGTGCCAGCAGTTTACGGGGACAGGGGATCAATCAGCCCCAGCATTTT. It specifies CASSLRGQGINQPQHF.

The chain links TRBV3-1 to TRBJ1-6, with a weak D call TRBD1 (5 bases). This CDR3 has 16 residues. The ends were cut back, 0 bases at V and 7 bases at J, with 13 bases in the middle. Germline loops: CDR1 LGHDT, CDR2 YNNKEL (reference sequence). CDR3 in amino acids: CASSQDQGEENSPLHF. The DNA for the CDR3 is TGTGCCAGCAGCCAAGATCAAGGGGAGGAAAATTCACCCCTCCACTTT.

On this clonotype itself: A much bigger clone sits one base away, suggesting this may be a read error. The CDR3 DNA sequence: TGTGCCAGCAGCCCGGTACAGTCCAACAATGAGCAGTTCTTC. Translation gives CASSPVQSNNEQFF. The rearrangement joins TRBV7-3 to TRBJ2-1; D is uncertain. Germline V gene sequence: CDR1 SGHTA, CDR2 FQGTGA. The CDR3 spans 14 residues. V lost 5 bases, J lost 5 bases, and 13 bases lay in between.

A note on this clonotype: Germline and junction disagree at one end, which may indicate a read error. The V and J genes are TRBV20-1 and TRBJ2-7, with D possibly TRBD1 on 6 matching bases. CDR3 length equals 13 residues. Per the germline V gene, CDR1 is DFQATT and CDR2 is SNEGSKA (reference sequence). The CDR3 DNA is TGTAGTGCTGTGGGGGCCTCAGCCTACGAGCAGTACTTC. The encoded protein is CSAVGASAYEQYF.

This clonotype was seen ten or more times. The chain recombines TRBV5-1 with TRBJ2-2; 7 nucleotides align to TRBD1. CDR1 is SGHRS, CDR2 YFSETQ, per germline. The CDR3 is 16 amino acids. Trimming cost V 0 bases and J 1 base; bases outside gene matches: 3. The CDR3 region has the DNA TGCGCCAGCAGCTTGGGACAGGGCGAGAACACCGGGGAGCTGTTTTTT. It yields the protein CASSLGQGENTGELFF. Filled out from reference TRBV5-1 and TRBJ2-2, the complete variable domain reads KAGVTQTPRYLIKTRGQQVTLSCSPISGHRSVSWYQQTPGQGLQFLFEYFSETQRNKGNFPGRFSGRQFSNSRSEMNVSTLELGDSALYLCASSLGQGENTGELFFGEGSRLTVL.

In its sample, this clonotype was seen many times. The chain carries TRBV11-1 and TRBJ2-5; 9 bases are shared with TRBD2. Losses at the gene ends were 5 bases for V and 2 bases for J; bases not matched to a gene: 15. Looked up from germline, CDR1 is SGHAT and CDR2 is FQDESV (reference sequence). This CDR3 has 18 amino acids. CDR3 protein: CASSQPGQLAGAQETQYF. CDR3 coding DNA: TGTGCCAGCAGCCAACCGGGACAGTTAGCGGGGGCTCAAGAGACCCAGTACTTC.

This clonotype was observed many times. The CDR3 spells CASSPVPDRSLNQPQHF. In DNA form, the CDR3 reads TGTGCCAGCAGTCCCGTTCCGGACAGGTCCCTTAATCAGCCCCAGCATTTT. This chain joins TRBV28 and TRBJ1-5; 7 nucleotides agree with TRBD1. CDR3 length: 17 amino acids. Trimming at V came to 5 bases and at J to 4 bases, leaving 14 bases not matched to a gene. Per the germline V gene, CDR1 is MDHEN and CDR2 is SYDVKM. The complete variable domain, with remaining parts taken from reference TRBV28 and TRBJ1-5, reads DVKVTQSSRYLVKRTGEKVFLECVQDMDHENMFWYRQDPGLGLRLIYFSYDVKMKEKGDIPEGYSVSREKKERFSLILESASTNQTSMYLCASSPVPDRSLNQPQHFGDGTRLSIL.

This clonotype was detected many times. The gene calls are TRBV7-2 and TRBJ2-7; TRBD2 matches at 8 bases. The CDR3 is made up of 16 amino acids. The V and J ends lost 2 bases and 2 bases, in that order; junction bases with no gene match: 8. Germline V gene lookup returns CDR1 SGHTA and CDR2 FQGNSA. The CDR3 here is CASSLKGGRRPYEQYF. CDR3 bases: TGTGCCAGCAGCTTAAAGGGCGGGAGGCGACCCTACGAGCAGTACTTC.